This record covers a single T cell receptor beta chain. This sample is drawn from a study of blood T cell repertoires in COVID-19. Study-wide background: Researchers got acute and convalescent COVID-19 samples from the United States, Italy and Spain.

Sequencing was performed with immunoSEQ multiplex PCR; in TCRdb, only in-frame clones are kept and a portion is missing. The sample lists approximately 290,000 clones; approximately 86% were seen once. CDR3 length equals 15 residues. The germline CDR1 and CDR2 sequences are SGHTA and FQGTGA. V trimming: 3 bases; J trimming: 6 bases; junction bases outside the gene matches: 8. The material sequenced was peripheral blood. This TCR was sampled from a man between 18 and 35 years old with active or convalescent COVID-19. The chain combines TRBV7-3 with TRBJ2-1; 7 bases map to TRBD2. The CDR3 sequence: CASSLWLAETNEQFF. For the CDR3, the DNA is TGTGCCAGCAGCTTGTGGCTAGCGGAGACCAATGAGCAGTTCTTC.